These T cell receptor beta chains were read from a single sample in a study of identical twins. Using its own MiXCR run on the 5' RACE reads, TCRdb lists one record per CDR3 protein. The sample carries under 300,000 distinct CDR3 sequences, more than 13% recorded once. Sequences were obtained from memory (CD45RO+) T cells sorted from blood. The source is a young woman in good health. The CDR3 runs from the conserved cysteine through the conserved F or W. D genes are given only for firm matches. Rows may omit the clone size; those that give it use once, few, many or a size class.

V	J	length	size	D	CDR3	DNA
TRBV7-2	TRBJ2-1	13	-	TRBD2	CASSGTSVSGGFF	TGTGCCAGCAGCGGGACTAGCGTTTCGGGGGGGTTCTTC
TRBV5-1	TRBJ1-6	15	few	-	CASSLDGGYNSPLHF	TGCGCCAGCAGCTTGGATGGGGGCTATAATTCACCCCTCCACTTT
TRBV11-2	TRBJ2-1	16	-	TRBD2	CASSLLVSGDYNEQFF	TGTGCCAGCAGCTTACTAGTTAGCGGGGACTACAATGAGCAGTTCTTC
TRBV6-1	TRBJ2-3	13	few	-	CASSGGVPDTQYF	TGTGCCAGCAGTGGCGGGGTCCCGGATACGCAGTATTTT
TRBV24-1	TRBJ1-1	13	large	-	CATSAGVGTEAFF	TGTGCCACCAGTGCCGGGGTTGGTACTGAAGCTTTCTTT
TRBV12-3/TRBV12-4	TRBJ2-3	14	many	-	CASSLRHPTDTQYF	TGTGCCAGCAGTTTGAGACATCCCACAGATACGCAGTATTTT
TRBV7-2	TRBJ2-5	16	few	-	CASSSVQTALWETQYF	TGTGCCAGCAGCTCAGTACAAACGGCCCTATGGGAGACCCAGTACTTC
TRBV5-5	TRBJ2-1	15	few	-	CASSLAYGTYNEQFF	TGTGCCAGCAGCTTGGCCTATGGAACCTACAATGAGCAGTTCTTC
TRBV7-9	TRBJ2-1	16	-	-	CASSLGAGGTYNEQFF	TGTGCCAGCAGCTTAGGGGCAGGCGGGACCTACAATGAGCAGTTCTTC
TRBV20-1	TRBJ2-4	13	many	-	CSGTGGGQNIQYF	TGCAGTGGAACGGGAGGGGGCCAAAACATTCAGTACTTC
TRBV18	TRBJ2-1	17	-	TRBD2	CASSTISSGRAPLEQFF	TGTGCCAGCTCCACAATTTCTAGCGGGAGGGCCCCTCTTGAGCAGTTCTTC
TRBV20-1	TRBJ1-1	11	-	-	CSASRVTEAFF	TGCAGTGCTAGTAGGGTCACTGAAGCTTTCTTT
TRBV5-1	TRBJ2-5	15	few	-	CASSLASRGAETQYF	TGCGCCAGCAGCTTGGCCTCTCGGGGGGCAGAGACCCAGTACTTC
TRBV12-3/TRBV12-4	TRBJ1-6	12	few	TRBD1	CASTSGQPPLHF	TGTGCCAGCACCTCGGGACAGCCACCCCTCCACTTT
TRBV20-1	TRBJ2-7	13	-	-	CSARDTIHFQQYF	TGCAGTGCTAGAGATACGATCCATTTCCAGCAGTACTTC
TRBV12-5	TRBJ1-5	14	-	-	CASGTSEYNQPQHF	TGTGCTAGTGGTACCTCAGAGTACAATCAGCCCCAGCATTTT
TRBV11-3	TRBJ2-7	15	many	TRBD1	CASSRPGQGSYEQYF	TGTGCCAGCAGCCGACCGGGACAGGGATCCTACGAGCAGTACTTC
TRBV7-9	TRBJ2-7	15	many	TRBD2	CASSLISGSIHEQYF	TGTGCCAGCAGCTTAATAAGCGGGAGTATCCACGAGCAGTACTTC
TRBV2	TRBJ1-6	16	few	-	CASSGQLHHLNSPLHF	TGTGCCAGCAGCGGACAGCTCCACCATTTGAATTCACCCCTCCACTTT
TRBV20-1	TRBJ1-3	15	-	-	CSARGFRPYGNTIYF	TGCAGTGCTAGGGGATTCCGTCCTTATGGAAACACCATATATTTT
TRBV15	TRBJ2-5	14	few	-	CATSRDEGRPAQYF	TGTGCCACCAGCAGAGATGAGGGCCGACCGGCCCAGTACTTC
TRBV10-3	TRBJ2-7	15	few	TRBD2	CAISDGAGAPGEQYF	TGTGCCATCAGTGATGGCGCGGGAGCCCCGGGGGAGCAGTACTTC
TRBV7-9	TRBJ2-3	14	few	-	CASSWWRGTDTQYF	TGTGCCAGCAGCTGGTGGCGGGGAACAGATACGCAGTATTTT
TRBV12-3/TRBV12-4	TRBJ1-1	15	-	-	CASSRMDAPGTEAFF	TGTGCCAGCAGCCGGATGGACGCTCCGGGAACTGAAGCTTTCTTT
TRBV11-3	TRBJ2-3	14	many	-	CASSLVSVSDTQYF	TGTGCCAGCAGCTTAGTATCGGTTTCAGATACGCAGTATTTT
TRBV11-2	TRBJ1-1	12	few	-	CASSLVTGAAFF	TGTGCCAGCAGCTTAGTTACTGGCGCGGCTTTCTTT
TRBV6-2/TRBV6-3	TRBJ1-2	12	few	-	CASSSKAYGYTF	TGTGCCAGCAGCAGTAAAGCTTATGGCTACACCTTC
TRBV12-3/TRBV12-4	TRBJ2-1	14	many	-	CASSLMFWDNEQFF	TGTGCCAGCAGTTTGATGTTTTGGGACAATGAGCAGTTCTTC
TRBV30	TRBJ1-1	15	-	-	CAWTRGAAGNTEAFF	TGTGCCTGGACAAGGGGGGCTGCAGGGAACACTGAAGCTTTCTTT
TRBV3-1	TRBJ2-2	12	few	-	CASSHLGGELFF	TGTGCCAGCAGCCATTTGGGCGGGGAGCTGTTTTTT
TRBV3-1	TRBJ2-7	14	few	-	CASSRTYTVYEQYF	TGTGCCAGCAGCCGAACCTACACAGTATACGAGCAGTACTTC
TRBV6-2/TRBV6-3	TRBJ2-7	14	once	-	CASSSKGGLYEQYF	TGTGCCAGCAGTTCGAAGGGGGGCCTCTACGAGCAGTACTTC
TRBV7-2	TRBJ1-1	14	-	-	CASSLLALNTEAFF	TGTGCCAGCAGCTTACTCGCGCTGAACACTGAAGCTTTCTTT
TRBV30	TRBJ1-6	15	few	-	CAWSDGAARFSTLHF	TGTGCCTGGAGTGACGGGGCCGCGCGGTTCAGTACCCTCCACTTT
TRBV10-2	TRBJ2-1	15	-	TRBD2	CASSFTSGRAWEQFF	TGCGCCAGCAGCTTCACTAGCGGGAGGGCCTGGGAGCAGTTCTTC
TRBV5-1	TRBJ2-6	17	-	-	CASSLRRVNSGANVLTF	TGCGCCAGCAGCCTGAGGCGGGTTAACTCTGGGGCCAACGTCCTGACTTTC
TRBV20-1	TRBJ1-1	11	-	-	CSASPGDEAFF	TGCAGTGCTAGTCCCGGGGATGAAGCTTTCTTT
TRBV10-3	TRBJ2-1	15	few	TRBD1	CAISESIRGHDEQFF	TGTGCCATCAGTGAGTCGATCAGGGGGCACGATGAGCAGTTCTTC
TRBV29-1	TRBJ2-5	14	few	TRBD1	CSVGGTGRRETQYF	TGCAGCGTCGGAGGGACAGGGAGAAGGGAGACCCAGTACTTC
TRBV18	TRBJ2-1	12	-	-	CASSPTDDEQFF	TGTGCCAGCTCACCGACTGACGATGAGCAGTTCTTC
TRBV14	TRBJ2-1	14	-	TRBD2	CASSRAGGGNEQFF	TGTGCCAGCAGTAGAGCGGGAGGCGGGAATGAGCAGTTCTTC
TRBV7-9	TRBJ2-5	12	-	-	CASNRDQETQYF	TGTGCCAGCAACAGGGACCAAGAGACCCAGTACTTC
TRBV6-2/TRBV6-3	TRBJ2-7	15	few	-	CASSYDAASSYEQYF	TGTGCCAGCAGTTACGACGCGGCGAGCTCCTACGAGCAGTACTTC
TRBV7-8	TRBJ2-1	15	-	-	CASSSQTGFYNEQFF	TGTGCCAGCAGCTCCCAAACGGGGTTCTACAATGAGCAGTTCTTC
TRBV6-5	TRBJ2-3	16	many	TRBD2	CASSYRLAGVTDTQYF	TGTGCCAGCAGTTACCGACTAGCGGGGGTTACAGATACGCAGTATTTT
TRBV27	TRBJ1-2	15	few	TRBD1	CASSLSGTVHYGYTF	TGTGCCAGCAGTTTATCAGGGACAGTGCACTATGGCTACACCTTC
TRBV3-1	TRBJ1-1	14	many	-	CASTRDQGFTEAFF	TGTGCCAGCACCAGAGACCAGGGGTTCACTGAAGCTTTCTTT
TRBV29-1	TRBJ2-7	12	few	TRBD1	CSVIGQGYEQYF	TGCAGCGTGATAGGACAGGGATACGAGCAGTACTTC
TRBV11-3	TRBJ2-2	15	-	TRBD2	CASSSAAGGTGELFF	TGTGCCAGCAGCTCGGCGGCGGGGGGGACCGGGGAGCTGTTTTTT
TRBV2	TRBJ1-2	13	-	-	CASRFRGANGYTF	TGTGCCAGCCGGTTCCGGGGGGCAAACGGCTACACCTTC
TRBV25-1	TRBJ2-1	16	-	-	CASSDPSVGIYNEQFF	TGTGCCAGCAGTGATCCGAGTGTGGGGATCTACAATGAGCAGTTCTTC
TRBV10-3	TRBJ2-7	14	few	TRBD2	CASGREREYGEQYF	TGTGCCTCCGGTCGGGAGCGGGAGTATGGAGAGCAGTACTTC
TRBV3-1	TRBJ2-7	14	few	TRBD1	CASSPRDRIVEQYF	TGTGCCAGCAGCCCCCGGGACAGGATCGTCGAGCAGTACTTC
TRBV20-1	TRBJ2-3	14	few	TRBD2	CSAPLAASTDTQYF	TGCAGTGCCCCACTAGCGGCTAGCACAGATACGCAGTATTTT
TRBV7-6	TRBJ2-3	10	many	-	CASSGDTQYF	TGTGCCAGCAGCGGAGATACGCAGTATTTT